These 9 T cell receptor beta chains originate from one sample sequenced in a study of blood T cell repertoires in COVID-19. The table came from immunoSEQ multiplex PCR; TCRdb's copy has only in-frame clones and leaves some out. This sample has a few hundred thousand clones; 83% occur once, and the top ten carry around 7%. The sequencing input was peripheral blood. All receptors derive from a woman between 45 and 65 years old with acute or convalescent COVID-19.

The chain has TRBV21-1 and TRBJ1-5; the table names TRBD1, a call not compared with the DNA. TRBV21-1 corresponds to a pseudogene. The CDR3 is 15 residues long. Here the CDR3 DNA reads TGTGCCAGCAGCCCACGGACAGGTCTAGATCAGCCCCAGCATTTT. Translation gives CASSPRTGLDQPQHF.

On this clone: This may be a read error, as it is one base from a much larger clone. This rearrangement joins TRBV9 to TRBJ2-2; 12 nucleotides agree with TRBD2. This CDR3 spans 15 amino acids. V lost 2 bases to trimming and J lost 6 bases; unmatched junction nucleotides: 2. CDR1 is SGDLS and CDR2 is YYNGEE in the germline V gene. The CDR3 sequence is CASSVTSGRSGELFF. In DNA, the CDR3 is TGTGCCAGCAGCGTGACTAGCGGGAGATCCGGGGAGCTGTTTTTT.

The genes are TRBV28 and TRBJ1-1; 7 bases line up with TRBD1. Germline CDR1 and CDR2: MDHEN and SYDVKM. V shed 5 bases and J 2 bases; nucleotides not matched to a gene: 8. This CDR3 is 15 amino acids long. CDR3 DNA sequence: TGTGCCAGCAGTGAAACCGGGACAGAAAACACTGAAGCTTTCTTT. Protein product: CASSETGTENTEAFF.

CDR3 region: CASSQDHRGQYF. CDR3 nucleotide sequence: TGTGCCAGCAGCCAAGATCACAGGGGGCAGTACTTC. The V call is TRBV3-1 (or the pseudogene TRBV3-2), the J call TRBJ2-7; 7 bases agree with TRBD1. The trim removed 0 bases at V and 9 bases at J, leaving 2 bases unmatched. From germline, CDR1 is LGHDT and CDR2 YNNKEL (reference sequence). There are 12 residues in the CDR3.

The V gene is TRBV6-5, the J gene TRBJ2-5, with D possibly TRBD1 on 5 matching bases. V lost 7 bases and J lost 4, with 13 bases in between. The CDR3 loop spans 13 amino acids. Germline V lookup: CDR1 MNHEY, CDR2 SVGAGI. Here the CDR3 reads CASTFGRGETQYF. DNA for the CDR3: TGTGCCAGCACTTTTGGAAGGGGAGAGACCCAGTACTTC.

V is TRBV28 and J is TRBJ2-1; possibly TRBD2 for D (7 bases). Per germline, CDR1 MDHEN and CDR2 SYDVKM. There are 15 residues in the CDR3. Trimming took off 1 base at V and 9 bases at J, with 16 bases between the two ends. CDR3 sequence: CASSLFRGALGEQFF. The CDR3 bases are TGTGCCAGCAGTTTATTTCGGGGGGCCCTGGGTGAGCAGTTCTTC.

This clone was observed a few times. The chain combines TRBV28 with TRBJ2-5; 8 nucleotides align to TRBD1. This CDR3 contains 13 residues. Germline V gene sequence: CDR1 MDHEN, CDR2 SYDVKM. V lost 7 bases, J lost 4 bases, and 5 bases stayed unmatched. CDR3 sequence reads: CASTSGGAETQYF. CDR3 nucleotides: TGTGCCAGCACCTCAGGGGGCGCAGAGACCCAGTACTTC.

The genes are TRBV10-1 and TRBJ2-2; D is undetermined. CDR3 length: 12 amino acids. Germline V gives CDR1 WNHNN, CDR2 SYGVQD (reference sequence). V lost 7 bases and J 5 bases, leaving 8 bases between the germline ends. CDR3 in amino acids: CASKNGTGELFF. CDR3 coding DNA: TGCGCCAGCAAAAACGGGACCGGGGAGCTGTTTTTT.

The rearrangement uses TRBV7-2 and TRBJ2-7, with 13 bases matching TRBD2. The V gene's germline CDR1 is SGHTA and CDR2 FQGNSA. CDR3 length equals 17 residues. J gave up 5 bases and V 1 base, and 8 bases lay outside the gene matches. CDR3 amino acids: CASSLGFTSGRGNEQYF. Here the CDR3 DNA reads TGTGCCAGCAGCTTAGGCTTCACTAGCGGGAGGGGGAACGAGCAGTACTTC.